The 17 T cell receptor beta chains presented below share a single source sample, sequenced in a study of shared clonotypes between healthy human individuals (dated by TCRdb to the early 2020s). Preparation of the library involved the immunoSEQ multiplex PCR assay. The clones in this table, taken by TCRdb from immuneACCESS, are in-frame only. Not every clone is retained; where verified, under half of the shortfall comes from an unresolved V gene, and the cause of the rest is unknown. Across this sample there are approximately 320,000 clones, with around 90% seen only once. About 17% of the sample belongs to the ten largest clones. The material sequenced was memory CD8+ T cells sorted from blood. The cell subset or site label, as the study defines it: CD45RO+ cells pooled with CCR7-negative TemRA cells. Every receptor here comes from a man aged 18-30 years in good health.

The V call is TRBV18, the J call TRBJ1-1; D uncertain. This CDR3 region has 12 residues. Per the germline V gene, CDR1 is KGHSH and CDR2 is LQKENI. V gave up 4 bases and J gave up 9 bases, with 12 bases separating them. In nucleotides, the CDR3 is TGTGCCAGCTCACGACACGGGTATAAAGCTTTCTTT. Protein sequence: CASSRHGYKAFF.

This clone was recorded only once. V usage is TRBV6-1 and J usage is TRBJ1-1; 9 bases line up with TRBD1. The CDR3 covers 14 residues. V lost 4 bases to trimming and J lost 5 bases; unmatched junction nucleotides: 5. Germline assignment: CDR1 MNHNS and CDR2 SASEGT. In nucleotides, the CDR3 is TGTGCCAGCAGTGTAAACAGGGGGCTGACTGAAGCTTTCTTT. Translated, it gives CASSVNRGLTEAFF.

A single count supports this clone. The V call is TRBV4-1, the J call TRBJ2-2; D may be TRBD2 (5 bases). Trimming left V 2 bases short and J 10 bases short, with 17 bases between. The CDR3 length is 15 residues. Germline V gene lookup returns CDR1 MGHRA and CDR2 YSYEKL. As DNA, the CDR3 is TGCGCCAGCAGCCAACTTCATGGTAGCGCCGAGGAGCTGTTTTTT. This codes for CASSQLHGSAEELFF.

CDR3 protein: CASSQGPWTGVSSYEQYF. For the CDR3, the DNA is TGCGCCAGCAGCCAAGGCCCTTGGACAGGCGTGAGCTCCTACGAGCAGTACTTC. The chain combines TRBV4-1 with TRBJ2-7, with 7 positions matching TRBD1. Germline loops: CDR1 MGHRA, CDR2 YSYEKL. The trim removed 1 base at V and 0 bases at J, leaving 12 bases unmatched. This CDR3 has 18 amino acids.

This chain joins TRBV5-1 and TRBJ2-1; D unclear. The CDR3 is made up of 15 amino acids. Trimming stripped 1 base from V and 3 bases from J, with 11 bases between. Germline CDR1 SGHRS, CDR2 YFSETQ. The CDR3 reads CASSLYGRFYNEQFF. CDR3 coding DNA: TGCGCCAGCAGCTTGTACGGCAGGTTCTACAATGAGCAGTTCTTC.

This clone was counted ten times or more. The CDR3 region is CASSYTNSPLHF. In DNA form, the CDR3 reads TGCGCCAGCAGTTATACGAATTCACCCCTCCACTTT. This chain links TRBV10-2 with TRBJ1-6; D not resolved. The CDR3 runs 12 residues. V was pared by 5 bases and J by 7 bases, with 6 bases between. In germline, CDR1 is WSHSY, CDR2 SAAADI.

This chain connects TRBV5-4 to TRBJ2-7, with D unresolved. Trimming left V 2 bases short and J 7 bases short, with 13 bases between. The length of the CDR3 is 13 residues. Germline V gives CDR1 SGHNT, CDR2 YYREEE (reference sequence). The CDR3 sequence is CASSLLNAGEQYF. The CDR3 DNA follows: TGTGCCAGCAGCTTATTAAACGCCGGGGAGCAGTACTTC. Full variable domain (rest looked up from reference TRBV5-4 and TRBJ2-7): ETGVTQSPTHLIKTRGQQVTLRCSSQSGHNTVSWYQQALGQGPQFIFQYYREEENGRGNFPPRFSGLQFPNYSSELNVNALELDDSALYLCASSLLNAGEQYFGPGTRLTVT.

The CDR3 coding sequence is TGTGCCAGCAGCCAAGAAGGGACGGTGAACACTGAAGCTTTCTTT. Translation: CASSQEGTVNTEAFF. The chain uses TRBV14 and TRBJ1-1, with D perhaps TRBD1 (5 bases). Between the trimmed V and J ends, which lost 0 bases and 0 bases, there was a span of 8 bases. The CDR3 consists of 15 residues. CDR1 and CDR2 from the germline V gene are SGHDN and FVKESK. Full variable domain (rest looked up from reference TRBV14 and TRBJ1-1): EAGVTQFPSHSVIEKGQTVTLRCDPISGHDNLYWYRRVMGKEIKFLLHFVKESKQDESGMPNNRFLAERTGGTYSTLKVQPAELEDSGVYFCASSQEGTVNTEAFFGQGTRLTVV.

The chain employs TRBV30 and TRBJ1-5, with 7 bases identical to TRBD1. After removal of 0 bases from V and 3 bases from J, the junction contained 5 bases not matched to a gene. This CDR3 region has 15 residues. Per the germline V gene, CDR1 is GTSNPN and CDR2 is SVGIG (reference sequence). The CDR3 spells CAWSVGTANNQPQHF. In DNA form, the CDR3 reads TGTGCCTGGAGTGTCGGGACAGCCAACAATCAGCCCCAGCATTTT. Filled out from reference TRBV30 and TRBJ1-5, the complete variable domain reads SQTIHQWPATLVQPVGSPLSLECTVEGTSNPNLYWYRQAAGRGLQLLFYSVGIGQISSEVPQNLSASRPQDRQFILSSKKLLLSDSGFYLCAWSVGTANNQPQHFGDGTRLSIL.

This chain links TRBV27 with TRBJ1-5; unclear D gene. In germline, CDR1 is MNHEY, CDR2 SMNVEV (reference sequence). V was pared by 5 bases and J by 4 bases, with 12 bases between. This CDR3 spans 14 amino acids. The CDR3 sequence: CASSPRRENQPQHF. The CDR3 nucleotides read TGTGCCAGCAGTCCCAGGAGGGAGAATCAGCCCCAGCATTTT.

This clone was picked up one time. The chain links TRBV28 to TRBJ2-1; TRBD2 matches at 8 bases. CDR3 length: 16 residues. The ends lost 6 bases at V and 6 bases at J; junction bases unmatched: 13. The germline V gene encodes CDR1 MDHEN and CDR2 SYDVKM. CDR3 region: CASSLAPSGGLNEQFF. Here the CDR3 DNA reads TGTGCCAGCAGCTTGGCCCCCAGCGGGGGACTCAATGAGCAGTTCTTC.

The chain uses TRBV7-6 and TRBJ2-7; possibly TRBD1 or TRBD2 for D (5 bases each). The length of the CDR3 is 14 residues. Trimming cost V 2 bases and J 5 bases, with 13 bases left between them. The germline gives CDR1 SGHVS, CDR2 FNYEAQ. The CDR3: CASSLTGTFDEQYF. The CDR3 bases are TGTGCCAGCAGCTTAACGGGGACGTTCGACGAGCAGTACTTC.

The CDR3 coding sequence is TGTGCCAGCTCGGGACAGGGAGAAGATACGCAGTATTTT. Its translation: CASSGQGEDTQYF. The V gene is TRBV18, the J gene TRBJ2-3; 9 nucleotides line up with TRBD1. This CDR3 has 13 residues. V trimming: 6 bases; J trimming: 5 bases; junction bases outside the gene matches: 3. CDR1 and CDR2 from the germline V gene are KGHSH and LQKENI.

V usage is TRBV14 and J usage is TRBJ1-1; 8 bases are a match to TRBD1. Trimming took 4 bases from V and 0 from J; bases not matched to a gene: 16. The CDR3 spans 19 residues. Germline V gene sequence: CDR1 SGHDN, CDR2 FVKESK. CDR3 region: CASSPESFGQGFMNTEAFF. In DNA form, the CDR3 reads TGTGCCAGCAGCCCAGAAAGCTTCGGACAGGGCTTCATGAACACTGAAGCTTTCTTT.

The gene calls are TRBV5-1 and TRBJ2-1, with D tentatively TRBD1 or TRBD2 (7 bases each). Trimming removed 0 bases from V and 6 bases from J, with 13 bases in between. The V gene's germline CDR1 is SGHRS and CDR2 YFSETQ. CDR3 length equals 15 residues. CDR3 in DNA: TGCGCCAGCAGCTTGGGACAGGGAGGGGCCAATGAGCAGTTCTTC. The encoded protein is CASSLGQGGANEQFF.

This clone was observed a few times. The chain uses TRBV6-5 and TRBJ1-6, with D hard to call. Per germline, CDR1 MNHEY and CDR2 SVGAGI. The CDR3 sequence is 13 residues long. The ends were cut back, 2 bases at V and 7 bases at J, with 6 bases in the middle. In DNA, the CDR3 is TGTGCCAGCAGTTACGGTACAAATTCACCCCTCCACTTT. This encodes CASSYGTNSPLHF.

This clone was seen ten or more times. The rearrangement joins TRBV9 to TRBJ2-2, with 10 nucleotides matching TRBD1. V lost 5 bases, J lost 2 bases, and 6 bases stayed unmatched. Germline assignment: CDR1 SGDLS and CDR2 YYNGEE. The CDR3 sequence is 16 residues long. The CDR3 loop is CASRSRTGGNTGELFF. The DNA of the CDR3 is TGTGCCAGCAGGTCCCGGACAGGGGGAAACACCGGGGAGCTGTTTTTT.